One sample yielded the 26 T cell receptor beta chains listed below, sequenced in a study of OX40 agonist ivuxolimab in advanced cancers. TCRdb keeps only in-frame clones here, not all; method: immunoSEQ multiplex PCR. The data contain about 58,000 clones, 82% of them singletons. This sample comprised CD4+ or CD8+ T cells sorted from blood, obtained in a trial of the OX40 agonist ivuxolimab. The receptors were gathered from an adult with an advanced solid tumor such as melanoma, head and neck, liver or kidney cancer.

This clone was recorded a few times. The rearrangement joins TRBV14 to TRBJ2-7, with D unclear. CDR3 size: 12 residues. The V end lost 5 bases, the J end lost 4 bases, and 9 bases lay between the germline ends. Germline V gene lookup returns CDR1 SGHDN and CDR2 FVKESK. The CDR3 bases are TGTGCCAGCAGCGGTGGAACATACGAGCAGTACTTC. Translating gives CASSGGTYEQYF.

The chain is built from TRBV19 and TRBJ2-2; D unclear. Trimming left V 3 bases short and J 6 bases short, with 5 bases between. This CDR3 comprises 12 residues. Germline lookup yields CDR1 LNHDA and CDR2 SQIVND (reference sequence). The CDR3 DNA reads as TGTGCCAGTAGTATTGGGCCCGGGGAGCTGTTTTTT. It translates to CASSIGPGELFF. Filled out from reference TRBV19 and TRBJ2-2, the complete variable domain reads DGGITQSPKYLFRKEGQNVTLSCEQNLNHDAMYWYRQDPGQGLRLIYYSQIVNDFQKGDIAEGYSVSREKKESFPLTVTSAQKNPTAFYLCASSIGPGELFFGEGSRLTVL.

The chain combines TRBV5-4 with TRBJ2-3; 10 nucleotides line up with TRBD2. V was pared by 2 bases and J by 3 bases, with 12 bases of the junction left unmatched. Germline CDR1 reads SGHNT; CDR2 reads YYREEE (reference sequence). This CDR3 region has 18 residues. CDR3 sequence: CASSFSWVAGGRTDTQYF. The CDR3 nucleotides are TGTGCCAGCAGCTTTAGTTGGGTAGCGGGGGGCCGGACAGATACGCAGTATTTT.

The V gene is TRBV6-1, the J gene TRBJ2-7; 15 positions match TRBD2. With 10 bases clipped from V and 6 bases from J, the junction kept 4 bases outside the gene matches. The CDR3 is made up of 13 amino acids. Looked up from germline, CDR1 is MNHNS and CDR2 is SASEGT. As DNA, the CDR3 is TGTGCCACCACGGGACTAGCGGGAGGCGAGCAGTACTTC. Its protein is CATTGLAGGEQYF.

About this clone itself: One end of the junction fails to match germline, which may point to a read error. The chain is built from TRBV5-1 and TRBJ2-2, with D tentatively TRBD1 (5 bases). Germline V gene lookup returns CDR1 SGHRS and CDR2 YFSETQ. The CDR3 length is 15 residues. CDR3 nucleotide sequence: TGCGCCAGCAGCTTGGCTAAGGGGAACCCCGGGGAGCTGTTTTTT. Translated: CASSLAKGNPGELFF.

The V call is TRBV15, the J call TRBJ1-3, with D perhaps matching TRBD1 (6 bases). CDR3 length: 19 amino acids. Germline V gives CDR1 LNHNV, CDR2 YYDKDF (reference sequence). The ends were cut back, 0 bases at V and 2 bases at J, with 20 bases in the middle. The CDR3 region has the DNA TGTGCCACCAGCAGAGATTTACCTTCCGGGACATTGCCTGGAAACACCATATATTTT. Protein product: CATSRDLPSGTLPGNTIYF.

The J gene is TRBJ1-1, the V gene TRBV9; D not resolved. The CDR3 extends over 13 amino acids. The germline gives CDR1 SGDLS, CDR2 YYNGEE. V shed 3 bases and J shed 3 bases, with 9 bases lying between them. The DNA for the CDR3 is TGTGCCAGCAGCGACCGACGGGACACTGAAGCTTTCTTT. Translated, it gives CASSDRRDTEAFF.

The chain has TRBV10-2 and TRBJ1-5; 7 bases are shared with TRBD1. Trimming cost V 8 bases and J 2 bases; bases outside gene matches: 0. The CDR3 has 12 residues. CDR1 is WSHSY and CDR2 is SAAADI in the germline V gene. The CDR3 loop is CASGTGNQPQHF. The CDR3, as DNA: TGCGCCAGCGGGACAGGCAATCAGCCCCAGCATTTT.

In its sample, this clone was seen once. J is TRBJ2-5 and V is TRBV18; D is perhaps TRBD1 (5 bases). The CDR3 extends over 13 amino acids. Germline V CDR1 and CDR2: KGHSH, LQKENI. Between the trimmed V and J ends, which lost 10 bases and 5 bases, there was a span of 17 bases. The CDR3 here is CATSPKGRETQYF. CDR3 nucleotide sequence: TGTGCCACCTCCCCTAAGGGGCGTGAGACCCAGTACTTC.

CDR3 nucleotides: TGTGCTAGTGGTTTCGCCCGGACAGGGTCGAATGAAAAACTGTTTTTT. Protein sequence: CASGFARTGSNEKLFF. The chain links TRBV12-5 to TRBJ1-4, with 8 bases that match TRBD1. V was pared by 3 bases and J by 5 bases, with 8 bases of the junction left unmatched. Looked up from germline, CDR1 is LGHNT and CDR2 is FRNRAP. This CDR3 contains 16 residues.

The J gene is TRBJ1-2, the V gene TRBV5-4, with D tentatively TRBD1 (6 bases). The CDR3 consists of 15 residues. Trimming cost V 4 bases and J 7 bases, with 20 bases left between them. Germline assignment: CDR1 SGHNT and CDR2 YYREEE (reference sequence). The CDR3 loop reads CASSPRSGGALGYTF. The CDR3 bases are TGTGCCAGCAGCCCACGGAGTGGGGGGGCGCTTGGCTACACCTTC.

The chain employs TRBV2 and TRBJ1-4, with D tentatively TRBD1 (5 bases). Germline loops: CDR1 SNHLY, CDR2 FYNNEI. The ends were cut back, 4 bases at V and 8 bases at J, with 17 bases in the middle. This CDR3 is built from 15 residues. The CDR3 nucleotides are TGTGCCAGCAGTGGCAACTCTAGGGACCGGGAAAAACTGTTTTTT. It encodes CASSGNSRDREKLFF.

This chain uses TRBV10-1 with TRBJ2-1; 14 nucleotides line up with TRBD2. The germline V gene encodes CDR1 WNHNN and CDR2 SYGVQD (reference sequence). V shed 2 bases and J 7 bases; nucleotides not matched to a gene: 1. The CDR3 is 15 amino acids. CDR3 amino acids: CASSERTSGRNEQFF. The CDR3 nucleotides read TGCGCCAGCAGTGAGAGGACTAGCGGGAGGAATGAGCAGTTCTTC.

The chain recombines TRBV6-6 with TRBJ2-1; the D call may be TRBD1 or TRBD2 (7 bases each). With 9 bases removed from V and 9 bases from J, the gap between germline ends came to 18 bases. From germline, CDR1 is MNHNY and CDR2 SVGAGI (reference sequence). The CDR3 loop spans 13 amino acids. CDR3 bases: TGTGCCAGTACCAGGGGGGGCGCGGGTGAGCAGTTCTTC. Its translation is CASTRGGAGEQFF.

This sequence joins TRBV5-8 and TRBJ2-3; 8 nucleotides line up with TRBD2. Germline CDR1 SGHTS, CDR2 YDEGEE. CDR3 length: 15 residues. With 0 bases clipped from V and 3 bases from J, the junction kept 3 bases outside the gene matches. The CDR3: CASSLDGTRTDTQYF. The DNA of the CDR3 is TGTGCCAGCAGCTTGGACGGGACTAGAACAGATACGCAGTATTTT.

The genes are TRBV18 and TRBJ2-5; D gene unclear. The germline CDR1 and CDR2 sequences are KGHSH and LQKENI. The germline V and J ends were trimmed by 4 bases and 2 bases, with 11 bases remaining between them. The CDR3 is 14 residues long. CDR3 nucleotides: TGTGCCAGCTCACGGGGAAGATTACAAGAGACCCAGTACTTC. It is translated as CASSRGRLQETQYF.

The chain links TRBV6-5 to TRBJ2-7; no clear D gene. Germline V gene sequence: CDR1 MNHEY, CDR2 SVGAGI. The V gene lost 1 base and the J gene lost 7 bases, with 17 bases spanning the gap. The CDR3 runs 15 residues. CDR3 DNA: TGTGCCAGCAGTTACTTAGGCAGACAACGCGGTGAGCAGTACTTC. Its protein is CASSYLGRQRGEQYF.

The chain couples TRBV7-3 to TRBJ2-2; 9 nucleotides match TRBD2. Germline trimming cut 5 bases from V and 4 bases from J; bases unmatched to any gene: 14. Germline CDR1 SGHTA, CDR2 FQGTGA. The length of the CDR3 is 18 residues. CDR3 coding DNA: TGTGCCAGCAGCCCGACCTCCGCGGGGGGGCGAGGCACCGGGGAGCTGTTTTTT. Translating gives CASSPTSAGGRGTGELFF.

V usage is TRBV21-1 and J usage is TRBJ2-7; the table's TRBD1 call for D was not verified on the DNA. TRBV21-1 constitutes a pseudogene. The CDR3 consists of 15 residues. DNA of the CDR3: TGTGCCAGCACCCCCGGGGCAGGGGTTAGGTACGAGCAGTACTTC. This encodes CASTPGAGVRYEQYF.

This clone was detected only once. The rearrangement uses TRBV5-1 and TRBJ2-2; 9 bases match TRBD2. With V trimmed by 0 bases and J by 5 bases, 8 bases remained unmatched. CDR1 and CDR2 from the germline V gene are SGHRS and YFSETQ. This CDR3 spans 17 amino acids. The CDR3, as DNA: TGCGCCAGCAGCTTGGCGGTAGCGGGAGCGGGGACCGGGGAGCTGTTTTTT. It codes for CASSLAVAGAGTGELFF.

This clone was counted between two and nine times. The rearrangement joins TRBV4-2 to TRBJ1-6; D uncertain. This CDR3 is built from 16 residues. The germline V gene encodes CDR1 LGHNA and CDR2 YNFKEQ. V lost 0 bases to trimming and J lost 5 bases, with 11 bases between them. The CDR3 loop reads CASSQDRNTDNSPLHF. CDR3 coding DNA: TGTGCCAGCAGCCAAGATCGTAACACCGATAATTCACCCCTCCACTTT.

V usage is TRBV6-4 and J usage is TRBJ2-1; 12 bases line up with TRBD2. CDR3 size: 17 residues. From germline, CDR1 is MRHNA and CDR2 SNTAGT. Trimming removed 2 bases from V and 9 bases from J; junction bases left unmatched: 11. CDR3 nucleotide sequence: TGTGCCAGCAGTGACACCGCTAGCGGGAGGGTCCGCGGTGAGCAGTTCTTC. This codes for CASSDTASGRVRGEQFF.

A few counts support this clone. This chain connects TRBV2 to TRBJ1-1; D is ambiguous. From germline, CDR1 is SNHLY and CDR2 FYNNEI. This CDR3 region has 11 residues. With 6 bases removed from V and 11 bases from J, the gap between germline ends came to 13 bases. The CDR3 nucleotides are TGTGCCAGCAGCCCAGCGGTACTGGCTTTCTTT. It encodes CASSPAVLAFF.

The V and J genes are TRBV2 and TRBJ1-3; D is ambiguous. Germline CDR1 SNHLY, CDR2 FYNNEI. Trimming took off 4 bases at V and 1 base at J, with 11 bases between the two ends. The CDR3 length is 15 residues. The CDR3 coding sequence is TGTGCCAGCAGTGTAAACCCGTCGTCTGGAAACACCATATATTTT. Its protein is CASSVNPSSGNTIYF.

The V call is TRBV18, the J call TRBJ2-1, with a possible D match to TRBD1 (5 bases). Germline V gene sequence: CDR1 KGHSH, CDR2 LQKENI. V was shortened by 7 bases and J by 0 bases, with 16 bases between the two germline ends. This CDR3 spans 16 amino acids. In DNA form, the CDR3 reads TGTGCCAGCTTTTCCCGGCAGGGTCGCTCCTACAATGAGCAGTTCTTC. Translated, it gives CASFSRQGRSYNEQFF.

In this sample, this clone turned up a few times. This rearrangement joins TRBV4-1 to TRBJ2-1; the match to TRBD1 covers 12 bases. This CDR3 region has 17 residues. V shed 0 bases, J shed 2 bases, and the junction held 2 bases outside the gene matches. From germline, CDR1 is MGHRA and CDR2 YSYEKL. CDR3 in DNA: TGCGCCAGCAGCCAAGAGGGGGACAGGGGGCCCTACAATGAGCAGTTCTTC. Protein product: CASSQEGDRGPYNEQFF.